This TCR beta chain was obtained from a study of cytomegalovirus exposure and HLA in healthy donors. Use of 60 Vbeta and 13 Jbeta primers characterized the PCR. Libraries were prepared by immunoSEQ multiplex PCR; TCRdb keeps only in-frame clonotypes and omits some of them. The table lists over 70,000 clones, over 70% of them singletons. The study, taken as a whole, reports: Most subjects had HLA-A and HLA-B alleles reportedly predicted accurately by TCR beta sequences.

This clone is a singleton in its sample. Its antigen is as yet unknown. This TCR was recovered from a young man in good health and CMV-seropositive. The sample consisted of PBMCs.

DNA for the CDR3: TGCGCCAGCAGCCAAGAATGGGGCGGGCAGTACTTC. As protein: CASSQEWGGQYF. The V and J genes are TRBV4-1 and TRBJ2-7; possibly TRBD1 for D (5 bases). Germline-derived CDR1 and CDR2 are MGHRA and YSYEKL. V was pared by 0 bases and J by 9 bases, with 9 bases between. CDR3 length equals 12 residues.